The 9 T cell receptor beta chains listed next were all sequenced from one sample in a study of T-cell reconstitution after alpha-beta-depleted transplantation in children. Library preparation (for TCRbeta) was performed with unique molecular identifiers. TCRdb independently ran MiXCR on the PCR reads; one entry per CDR3 protein. The sample holds 250,000 to 300,000 distinct CDR3 sequences, more than 8% seen once. This specimen consisted of PBMCs from the stem cell graft donor, obtained from the stem cell graft. The receptors were sampled from a human donor who donated a stem cell graft to a child with SCID.

V gene TRBV3-1 combines with J gene TRBJ2-3, with TRBD1 matching 7 bases. The CDR3 covers 15 residues. V lost 4 bases, J lost 4 bases, and 8 bases stayed unmatched. Germline CDR1 LGHDT, CDR2 YNNKEL (reference sequence). The chain's CDR3 is CASSPTTGVADTQYF. The CDR3 bases are TGTGCCAGCAGCCCGACAACAGGGGTGGCAGATACGCAGTATTTT.

There are many counts of this clonotype. The rearrangement joins TRBV3-1 to TRBJ1-2; D is undetermined. In germline, CDR1 is LGHDT, CDR2 YNNKEL (reference sequence). CDR3 length equals 13 residues. The V end was cut by 0 bases, the J end by 8 bases, with 10 bases between. The CDR3, as DNA: TGTGCCAGCAGCCAAGATTTAGGAACCGGCTACACCTTC. Amino acid sequence: CASSQDLGTGYTF.

This chain uses TRBV7-2 with TRBJ2-7, with a tentative D call TRBD2 (6 bases). The ends were cut back, 5 bases at V and 2 bases at J, with 16 bases in the middle. The CDR3 has 15 amino acids. Germline V gene lookup returns CDR1 SGHTA and CDR2 FQGNSA. CDR3 in amino acids: CASSIRDGGAYEQYF. Written as DNA, the CDR3 is TGTGCCAGCAGCATCCGGGACGGGGGTGCCTACGAGCAGTACTTC.

Only a few counts were recorded for this clonotype. An end of the junction does not agree with germline; a read error may underlie this. The CDR3 bases are TGTGCCAGCAGCTTCTCCGGGACTAGCGGGGGGGCCCGGGATGTCTTC. This encodes CASSFSGTSGGARDVF. The chain combines TRBV5-5 with TRBJ2-1; 16 nucleotides align to TRBD2. CDR1 is SGHKS and CDR2 is YYEKEE in the germline V gene (reference sequence). CDR3 length: 16 amino acids.

The V gene is TRBV12-3 or TRBV12-4, the J gene TRBJ2-7; 7 bases map to TRBD2. V shed 4 bases and J 2 bases; nucleotides not matched to a gene: 8. The CDR3 is made up of 15 amino acids. Here the CDR3 reads CASSWTTGGTYEQYF. The CDR3, as DNA: TGTGCCAGCAGTTGGACCACGGGGGGAACCTACGAGCAGTACTTC.

The rearrangement uses TRBV7-8 and TRBJ2-5; 9 bases fit TRBD2. The CDR3 consists of 16 residues. Per the germline V gene, CDR1 is SGHVS and CDR2 is FQNEAQ. The J segment lost 5 bases and the V segment lost 5 bases, leaving 12 bases of the junction unmatched. The DNA for the CDR3 is TGTGCCAGCAGCCCTAATTCGGCTAGCGGGGTCGAGACCCAGTACTTC. It codes for CASSPNSASGVETQYF.

This clonotype was seen a handful of times. The chain joins TRBV7-9 to TRBJ1-1; D is possibly TRBD1 (5 bases). The CDR3 totals 13 residues. Germline loops: CDR1 SEHNR, CDR2 FQNEAQ (reference sequence). V lost 7 bases and J lost 5, with 14 bases in between. The CDR3 loop reads CASIPAGRTEAFF. The CDR3, as DNA: TGTGCCAGCATCCCGGCAGGGAGGACTGAAGCTTTCTTT. Filled out from reference TRBV7-9 and TRBJ1-1, the complete variable domain reads DTGVSQNPRHKITKRGQNVTFRCDPISEHNRLYWYRQTLGQGPEFLTYFQNEAQLEKSRLLSDRFSAERPKGSFSTLEIQRTEQGDSAMYLCASIPAGRTEAFFGQGTRLTVV.

This clonotype was observed many times. This rearrangement joins TRBV3-1 to TRBJ2-1, with TRBD2 identical over 8 bases. Germline trimming cut 2 bases from V and 5 bases from J; bases unmatched to any gene: 8. The CDR3 spans 16 residues. Germline assignment: CDR1 LGHDT and CDR2 YNNKEL (reference sequence). CDR3 DNA sequence: TGTGCCAGCAGCCAATTCGGGGGGGCTACGGACAATGAGCAGTTCTTC. Protein product: CASSQFGGATDNEQFF.

The chain links TRBV29-1 to TRBJ1-2, with D perhaps matching TRBD1 (5 bases). The V end lost 4 bases, the J end lost 4 bases, and 16 bases lay between the germline ends. From germline, CDR1 is SQVTM and CDR2 ANQGSEA. The CDR3 is made up of 14 amino acids. CDR3 amino acids: CSVGAPGTAYGYTF. In DNA form, the CDR3 reads TGCAGCGTTGGGGCCCCCGGGACCGCCTATGGCTACACCTTC.